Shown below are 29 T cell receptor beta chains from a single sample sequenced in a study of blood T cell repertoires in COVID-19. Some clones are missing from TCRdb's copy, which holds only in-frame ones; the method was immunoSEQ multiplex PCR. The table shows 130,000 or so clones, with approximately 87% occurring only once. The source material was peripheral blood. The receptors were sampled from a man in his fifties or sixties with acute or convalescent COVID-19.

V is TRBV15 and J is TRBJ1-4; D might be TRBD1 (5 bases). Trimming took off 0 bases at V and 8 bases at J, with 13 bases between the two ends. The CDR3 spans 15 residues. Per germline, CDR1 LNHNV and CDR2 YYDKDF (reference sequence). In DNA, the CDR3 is TGTGCCACCAGCAGAGAAGTAGGGGTGCGGGAAAAACTGTTTTTT. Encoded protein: CATSREVGVREKLFF.

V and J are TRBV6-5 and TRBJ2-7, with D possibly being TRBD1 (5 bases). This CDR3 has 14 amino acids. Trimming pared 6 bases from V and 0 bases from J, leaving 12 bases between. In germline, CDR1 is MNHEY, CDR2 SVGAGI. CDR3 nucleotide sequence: TGTGCCAGCAGCCGCAGGGTTAGCTCCTACGAGCAGTACTTC. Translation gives CASSRRVSSYEQYF.

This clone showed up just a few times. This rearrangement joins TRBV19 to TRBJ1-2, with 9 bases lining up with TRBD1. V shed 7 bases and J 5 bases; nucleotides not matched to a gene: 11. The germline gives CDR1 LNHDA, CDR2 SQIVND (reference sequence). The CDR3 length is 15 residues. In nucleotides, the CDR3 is TGTGCCAGTAAGCCCCCGGGACAGGGTCGGTATGGCTACACCTTC. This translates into CASKPPGQGRYGYTF.

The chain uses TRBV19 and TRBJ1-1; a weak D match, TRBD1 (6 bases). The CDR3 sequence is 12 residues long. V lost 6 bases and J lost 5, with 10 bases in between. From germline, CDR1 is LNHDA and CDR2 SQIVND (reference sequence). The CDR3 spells CASRRGRTEAFF. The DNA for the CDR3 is TGTGCCAGTAGGAGGGGGAGAACTGAAGCTTTCTTT.

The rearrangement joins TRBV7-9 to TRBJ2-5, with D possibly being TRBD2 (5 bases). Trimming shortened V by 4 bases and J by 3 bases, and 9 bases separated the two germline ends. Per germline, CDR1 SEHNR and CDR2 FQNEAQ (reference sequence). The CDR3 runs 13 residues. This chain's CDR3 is CASSSDLKETQYF. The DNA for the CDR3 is TGTGCCAGCAGCTCGGACTTGAAAGAGACCCAGTACTTC.

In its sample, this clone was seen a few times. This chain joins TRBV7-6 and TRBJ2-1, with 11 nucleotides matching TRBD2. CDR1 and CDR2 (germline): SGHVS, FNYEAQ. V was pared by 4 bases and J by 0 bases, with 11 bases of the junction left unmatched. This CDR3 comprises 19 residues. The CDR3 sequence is CASSSRTSGQPLSYNEQFF. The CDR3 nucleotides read TGTGCCAGCAGCTCGAGGACTAGCGGGCAACCCCTCTCCTACAATGAGCAGTTCTTC.

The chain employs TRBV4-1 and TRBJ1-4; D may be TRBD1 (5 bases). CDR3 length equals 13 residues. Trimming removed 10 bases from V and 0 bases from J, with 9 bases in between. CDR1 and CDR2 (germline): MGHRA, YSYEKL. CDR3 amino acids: CATATATNEKLFF. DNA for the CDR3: TGCGCCACCGCGACAGCAACTAATGAAAAACTGTTTTTT.

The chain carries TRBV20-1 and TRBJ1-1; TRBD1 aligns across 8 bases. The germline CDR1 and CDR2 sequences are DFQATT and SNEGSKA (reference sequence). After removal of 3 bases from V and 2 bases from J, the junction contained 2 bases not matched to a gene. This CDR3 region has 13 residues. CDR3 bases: TGCAGTGCTAGTCAGGGGGCTAACACTGAAGCTTTCTTT. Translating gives CSASQGANTEAFF.

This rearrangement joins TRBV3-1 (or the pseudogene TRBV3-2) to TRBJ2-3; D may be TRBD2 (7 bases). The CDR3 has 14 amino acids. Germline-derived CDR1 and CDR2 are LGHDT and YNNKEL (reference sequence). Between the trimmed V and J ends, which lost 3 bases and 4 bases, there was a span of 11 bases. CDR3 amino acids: CASSQRGGADTQYF. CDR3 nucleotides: TGTGCCAGCAGCCAGAGGGGGGGCGCAGATACGCAGTATTTT.

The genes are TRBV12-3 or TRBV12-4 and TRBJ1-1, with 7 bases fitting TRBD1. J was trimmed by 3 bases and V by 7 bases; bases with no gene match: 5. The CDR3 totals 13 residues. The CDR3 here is CASTRGLYTEAFF. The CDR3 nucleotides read TGTGCCAGCACCAGGGGGTTGTACACTGAAGCTTTCTTT.

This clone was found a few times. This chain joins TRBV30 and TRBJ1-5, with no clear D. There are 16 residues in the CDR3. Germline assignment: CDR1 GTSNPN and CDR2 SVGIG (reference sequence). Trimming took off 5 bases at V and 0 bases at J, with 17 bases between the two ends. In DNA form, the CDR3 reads TGTGCCTGGCAACTTGGAGATACTTATAGCAATCAGCCCCAGCATTTT. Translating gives CAWQLGDTYSNQPQHF.

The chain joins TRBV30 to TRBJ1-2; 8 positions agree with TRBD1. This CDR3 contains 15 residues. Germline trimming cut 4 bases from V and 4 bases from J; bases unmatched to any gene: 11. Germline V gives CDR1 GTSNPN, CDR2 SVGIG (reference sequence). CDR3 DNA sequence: TGTGCCTGGACTAGGACAGGGCGCACCGCCTATGGCTACACCTTC. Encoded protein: CAWTRTGRTAYGYTF.

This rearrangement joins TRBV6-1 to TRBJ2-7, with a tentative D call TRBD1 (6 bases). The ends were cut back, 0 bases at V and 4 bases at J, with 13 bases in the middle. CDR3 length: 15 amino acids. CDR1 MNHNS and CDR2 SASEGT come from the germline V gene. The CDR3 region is CASSEAIGGFYEQYF. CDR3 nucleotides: TGTGCCAGCAGTGAAGCAATAGGGGGATTTTACGAGCAGTACTTC.

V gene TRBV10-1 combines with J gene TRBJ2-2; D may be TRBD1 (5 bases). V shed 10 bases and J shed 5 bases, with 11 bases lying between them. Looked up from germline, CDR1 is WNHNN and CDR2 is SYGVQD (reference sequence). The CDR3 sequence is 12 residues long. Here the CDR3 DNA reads TGCGCCACCCAAGGGGCTACCGGGGAGCTGTTTTTT. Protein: CATQGATGELFF.

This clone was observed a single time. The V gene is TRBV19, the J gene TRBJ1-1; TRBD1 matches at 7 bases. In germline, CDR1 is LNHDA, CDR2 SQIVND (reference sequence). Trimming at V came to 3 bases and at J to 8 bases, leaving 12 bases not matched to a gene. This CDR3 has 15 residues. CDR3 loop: CASSMGGQSTREAFF. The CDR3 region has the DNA TGTGCCAGTAGTATGGGGGGACAGTCAACAAGGGAAGCTTTCTTT.

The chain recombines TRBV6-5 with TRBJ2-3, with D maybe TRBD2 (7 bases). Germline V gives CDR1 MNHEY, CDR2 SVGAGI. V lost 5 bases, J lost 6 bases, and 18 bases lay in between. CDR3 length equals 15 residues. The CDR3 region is CASSRGAHDRDTQYF. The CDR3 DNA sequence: TGTGCCAGCAGTCGGGGGGCCCACGACAGGGATACGCAGTATTTT.

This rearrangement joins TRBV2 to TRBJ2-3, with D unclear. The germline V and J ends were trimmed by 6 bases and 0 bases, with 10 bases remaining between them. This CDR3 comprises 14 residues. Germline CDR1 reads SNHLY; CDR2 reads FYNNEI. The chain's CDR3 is CASRVSPSTDTQYF. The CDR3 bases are TGTGCCAGCAGGGTGAGCCCTAGCACAGATACGCAGTATTTT.

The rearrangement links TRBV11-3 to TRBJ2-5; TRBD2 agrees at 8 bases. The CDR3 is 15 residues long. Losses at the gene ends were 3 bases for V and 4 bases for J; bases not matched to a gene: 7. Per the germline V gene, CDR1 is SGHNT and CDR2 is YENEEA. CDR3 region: CASSFIGRATETQYF. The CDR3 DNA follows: TGTGCCAGCAGCTTTATCGGGAGGGCCACAGAGACCCAGTACTTC. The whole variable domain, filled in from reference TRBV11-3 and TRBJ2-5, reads EAGVVQSPRYKIIEKKQPVAFWCNPISGHNTLYWYLQNLGQGPELLIRYENEEAVDDSQLPKDRFSAERLKGVDSTLKIQPAELGDSAVYLCASSFIGRATETQYFGPGTRLLVL.

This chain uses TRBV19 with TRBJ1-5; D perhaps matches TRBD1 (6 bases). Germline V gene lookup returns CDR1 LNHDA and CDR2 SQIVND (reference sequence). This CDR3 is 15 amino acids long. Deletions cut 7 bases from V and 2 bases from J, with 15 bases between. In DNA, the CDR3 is TGTGCCAGTACCCTCAAAGCAGGGGGCAATCAGCCCCAGCATTTT. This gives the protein CASTLKAGGNQPQHF.

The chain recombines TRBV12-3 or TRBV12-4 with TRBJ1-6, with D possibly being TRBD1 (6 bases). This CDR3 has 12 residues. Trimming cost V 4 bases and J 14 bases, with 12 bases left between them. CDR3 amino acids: CASSSLQGTLHF. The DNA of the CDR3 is TGTGCCAGCAGTTCCCTACAGGGCACCCTCCACTTT.

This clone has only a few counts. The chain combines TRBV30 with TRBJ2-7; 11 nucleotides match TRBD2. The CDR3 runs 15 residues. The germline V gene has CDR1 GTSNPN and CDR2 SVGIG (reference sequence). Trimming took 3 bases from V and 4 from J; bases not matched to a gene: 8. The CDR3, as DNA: TGTGCCTGGAGATGGCCGGGACTAGCGGCGTACGAGCAGTACTTC. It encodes CAWRWPGLAAYEQYF.

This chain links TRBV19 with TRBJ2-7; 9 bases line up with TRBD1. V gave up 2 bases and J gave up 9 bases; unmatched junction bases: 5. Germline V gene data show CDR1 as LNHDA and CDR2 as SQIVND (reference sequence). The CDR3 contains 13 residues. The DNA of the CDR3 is TGTGCCAGTAGTATAAGCCGGGACAGGGCGCAGTACTTC. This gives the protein CASSISRDRAQYF.

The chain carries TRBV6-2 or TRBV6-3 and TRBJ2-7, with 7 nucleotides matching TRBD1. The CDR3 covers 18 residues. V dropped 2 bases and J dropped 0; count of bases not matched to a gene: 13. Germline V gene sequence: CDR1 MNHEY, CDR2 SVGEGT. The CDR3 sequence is CASSYRDSYPRSSYEQYF. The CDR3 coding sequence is TGTGCCAGCAGTTACCGGGACAGCTATCCCCGAAGCTCCTACGAGCAGTACTTC.

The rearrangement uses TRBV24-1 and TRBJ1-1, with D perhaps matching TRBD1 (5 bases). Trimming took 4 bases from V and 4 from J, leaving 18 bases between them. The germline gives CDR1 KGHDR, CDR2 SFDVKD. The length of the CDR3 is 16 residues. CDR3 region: CATSDSQGSGGTEAFF. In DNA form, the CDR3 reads TGTGCCACCAGTGACAGCCAAGGGTCGGGGGGCACTGAAGCTTTCTTT.

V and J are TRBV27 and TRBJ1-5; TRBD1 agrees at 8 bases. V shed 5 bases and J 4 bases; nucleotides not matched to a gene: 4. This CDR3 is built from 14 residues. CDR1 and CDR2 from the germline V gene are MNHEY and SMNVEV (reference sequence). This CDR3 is CASSEGQANQPQHF. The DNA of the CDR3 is TGTGCCAGCAGTGAGGGACAGGCAAATCAGCCCCAGCATTTT.

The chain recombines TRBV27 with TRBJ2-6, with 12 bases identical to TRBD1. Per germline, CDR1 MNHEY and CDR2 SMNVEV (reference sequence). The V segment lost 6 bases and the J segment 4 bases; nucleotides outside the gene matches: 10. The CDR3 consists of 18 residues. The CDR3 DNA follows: TGTGCCAGCAGCTGGGGGACAGGGGGCTCCGGAGGGGCCAACGTCCTGACTTTC. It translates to CASSWGTGGSGGANVLTF.

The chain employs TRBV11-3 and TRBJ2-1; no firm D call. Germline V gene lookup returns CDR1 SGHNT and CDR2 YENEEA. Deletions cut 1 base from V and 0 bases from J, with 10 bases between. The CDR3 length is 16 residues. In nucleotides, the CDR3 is TGTGCCAGCAGCTTAGTCGCGCGGAGCTCCTACAATGAGCAGTTCTTC. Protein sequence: CASSLVARSSYNEQFF.

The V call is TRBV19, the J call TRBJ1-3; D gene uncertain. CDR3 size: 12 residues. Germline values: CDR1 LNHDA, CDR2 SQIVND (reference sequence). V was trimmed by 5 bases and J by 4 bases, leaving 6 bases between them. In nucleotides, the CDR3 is TGTGCCAGTAGTCTGGCAGGAAACACCATATATTTT. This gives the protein CASSLAGNTIYF.

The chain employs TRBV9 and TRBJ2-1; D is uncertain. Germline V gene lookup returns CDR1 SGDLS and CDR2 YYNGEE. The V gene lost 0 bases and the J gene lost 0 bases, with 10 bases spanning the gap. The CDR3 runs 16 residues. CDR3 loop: CASSVGVAVSYNEQFF. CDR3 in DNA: TGTGCCAGCAGCGTAGGAGTGGCGGTCTCCTACAATGAGCAGTTCTTC.